Listed below are T cell receptor beta chains from one sample, sequenced in a study of T cell repertoires in cytomegalovirus infection. TCRdb re-derived calls from the reads in MiXCR, one entry per CDR3 protein. The sample holds 130,000 or so distinct CDR3 sequences, about 6.5% seen once. Sequenced: PBMCs. These TCRs come from a human donor in good health (CMV status not recorded). Some clones in this sample may be carry-over from other donors' samples. Both conserved end residues are part of each CDR3.

j_call: TRBJ2-2; v_call: TRBV7-2; cdr3_aa: CASSPIATGGASGELFF
j_call: TRBJ1-5; v_call: TRBV12-3/TRBV12-4; cdr3_aa: CASRTGSGPQHF
j_call: TRBJ1-4; v_call: TRBV25-1; cdr3_aa: CASSEYGRAENEKLFF
j_call: TRBJ2-3; v_call: TRBV7-2; cdr3_aa: CASNGGTDTQYF
j_call: TRBJ2-3; v_call: TRBV12-3/TRBV12-4; cdr3_aa: CASSLGQQYF
j_call: TRBJ2-5; v_call: TRBV29-1; cdr3_aa: CSVEGRGQQETQYF
j_call: TRBJ2-1; v_call: TRBV2; cdr3_aa: CASSDTGSSYNEQFF
j_call: TRBJ2-4; v_call: TRBV6-6; cdr3_aa: CASSGMVAAKNIQYF
j_call: TRBJ1-1; v_call: TRBV20-1; cdr3_aa: CSASPGRGMNTEAFF
j_call: TRBJ2-3; v_call: TRBV2; cdr3_aa: CASVLAASTDTQYF
j_call: TRBJ2-2; v_call: TRBV7-3; cdr3_aa: CASSPQRGGTGELFF
j_call: TRBJ2-1; v_call: TRBV19; cdr3_aa: CASSSSMNEQFF
j_call: TRBJ2-1; v_call: TRBV10-3; cdr3_aa: CAIRGDSYNEQFF
j_call: TRBJ2-3; v_call: TRBV7-2; cdr3_aa: CASGGSTDTQYF
j_call: TRBJ2-6; v_call: TRBV29-1; cdr3_aa: CSVGSGANVLTF
j_call: TRBJ2-2; v_call: TRBV4-1; cdr3_aa: CASSQGQSRTGATGELFF
j_call: TRBJ1-1; v_call: TRBV7-2; cdr3_aa: CASSIRGRDTEAFF
j_call: TRBJ2-7; v_call: TRBV12-3/TRBV12-4; cdr3_aa: CASSRAGHHSYEQYF
j_call: TRBJ2-3; v_call: TRBV7-2; cdr3_aa: CATNSGGTDTQYF
j_call: TRBJ2-1; v_call: TRBV6-1; cdr3_aa: CAICQLAGNEQFF
j_call: TRBJ1-1; v_call: TRBV6-2/TRBV6-3; cdr3_aa: CASSPLVTEAFF